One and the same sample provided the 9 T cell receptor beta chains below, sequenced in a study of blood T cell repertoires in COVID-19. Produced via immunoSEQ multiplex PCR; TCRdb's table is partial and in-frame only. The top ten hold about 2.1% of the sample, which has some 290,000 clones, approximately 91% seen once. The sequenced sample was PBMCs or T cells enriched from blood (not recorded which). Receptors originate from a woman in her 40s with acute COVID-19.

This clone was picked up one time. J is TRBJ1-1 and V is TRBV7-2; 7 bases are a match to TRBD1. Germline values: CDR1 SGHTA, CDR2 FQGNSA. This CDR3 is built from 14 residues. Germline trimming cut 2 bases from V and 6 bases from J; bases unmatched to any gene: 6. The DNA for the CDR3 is TGTGCCAGCAGCTTACAGGGGGGTGCGGCTGAAGCTTTCTTT. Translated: CASSLQGGAAEAFF. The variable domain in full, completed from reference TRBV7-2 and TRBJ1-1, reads GAGVSQSPSNKVTEKGKDVELRCDPISGHTALYWYRQSLGQGLEFLIYFQGNSAPDKSGLPSDRFSAERTGGSVSTLTIQRTQQEDSAVYLCASSLQGGAAEAFFGQGTRLTVV.

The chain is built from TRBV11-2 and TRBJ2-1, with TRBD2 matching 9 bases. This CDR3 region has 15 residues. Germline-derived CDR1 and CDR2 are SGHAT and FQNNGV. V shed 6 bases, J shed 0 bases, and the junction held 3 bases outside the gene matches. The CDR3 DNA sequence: TGTGCCAGCAGAGAACTAGCGGGCTCCTACAATGAGCAGTTCTTC. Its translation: CASRELAGSYNEQFF.

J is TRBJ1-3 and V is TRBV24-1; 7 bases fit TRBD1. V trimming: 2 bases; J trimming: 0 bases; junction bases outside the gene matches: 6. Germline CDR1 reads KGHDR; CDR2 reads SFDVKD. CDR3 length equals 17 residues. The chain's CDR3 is CATSDSRQGRSGNTIYF. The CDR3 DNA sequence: TGTGCCACCAGTGATTCGAGACAGGGACGCTCTGGAAACACCATATATTTT.

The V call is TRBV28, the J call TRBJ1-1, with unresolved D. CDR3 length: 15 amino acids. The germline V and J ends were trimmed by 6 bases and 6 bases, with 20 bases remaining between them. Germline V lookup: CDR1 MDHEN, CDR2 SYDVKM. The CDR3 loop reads CASRQDFVKLPEAFF. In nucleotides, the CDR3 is TGTGCCAGCAGGCAGGATTTTGTGAAGCTCCCTGAAGCTTTCTTT. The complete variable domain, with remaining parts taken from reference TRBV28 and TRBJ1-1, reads DVKVTQSSRYLVKRTGEKVFLECVQDMDHENMFWYRQDPGLGLRLIYFSYDVKMKEKGDIPEGYSVSREKKERFSLILESASTNQTSMYLCASRQDFVKLPEAFFGQGTRLTVV.

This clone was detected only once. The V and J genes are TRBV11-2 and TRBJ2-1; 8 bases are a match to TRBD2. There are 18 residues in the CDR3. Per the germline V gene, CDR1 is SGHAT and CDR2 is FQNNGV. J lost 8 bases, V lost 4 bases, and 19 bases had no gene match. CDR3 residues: CASSSDSILAGGPHEQFF. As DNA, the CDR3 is TGTGCCAGCAGCTCGGACTCAATTCTGGCGGGAGGCCCTCATGAGCAGTTCTTC.

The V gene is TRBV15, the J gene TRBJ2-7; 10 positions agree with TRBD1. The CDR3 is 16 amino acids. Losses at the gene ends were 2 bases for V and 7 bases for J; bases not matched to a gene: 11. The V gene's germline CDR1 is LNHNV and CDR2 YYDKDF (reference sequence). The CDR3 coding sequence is TGTGCCACCAGCAGACCACCGGGACAGGGGCATCGGGAGCAGTACTTC. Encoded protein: CATSRPPGQGHREQYF.

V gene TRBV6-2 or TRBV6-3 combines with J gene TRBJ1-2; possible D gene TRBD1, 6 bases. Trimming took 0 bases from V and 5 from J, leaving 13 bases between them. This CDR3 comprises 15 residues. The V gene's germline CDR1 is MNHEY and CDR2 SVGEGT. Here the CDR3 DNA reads TGTGCCAGCAGTTACTCGACCGTCAGGGGTTATGGCTACACCTTC. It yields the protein CASSYSTVRGYGYTF.

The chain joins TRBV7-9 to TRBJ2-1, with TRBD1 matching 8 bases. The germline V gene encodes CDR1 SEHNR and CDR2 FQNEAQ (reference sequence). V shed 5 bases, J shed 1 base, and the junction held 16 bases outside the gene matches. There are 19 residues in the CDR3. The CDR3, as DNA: TGTGCCAGCAGCCTTACAGGGGGAAGGTCAGCGGTTTCCTACAATGAGCAGTTCTTC. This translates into CASSLTGGRSAVSYNEQFF.

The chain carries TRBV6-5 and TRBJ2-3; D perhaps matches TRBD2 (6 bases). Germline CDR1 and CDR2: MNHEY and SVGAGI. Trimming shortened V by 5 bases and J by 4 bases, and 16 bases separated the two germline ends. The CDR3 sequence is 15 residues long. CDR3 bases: TGTGCCAGCAGTCGACTAGGCGCAATGGCAGATACGCAGTATTTT. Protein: CASSRLGAMADTQYF.